This record covers a single TCR beta chain. No antigen is known for it. This CDR3 region has 13 residues. Germline CDR1 MRHNA, CDR2 SNTAGT. The V and J ends lost 5 bases and 5 bases respectively, with 11 bases between them. Reverse transcription of roughly 0.5 to 1 ug RNA was carried out with random hexamers. Amplification of TCR beta CDR3 by immunoSEQ multiplex PCR spanned 54 Vbeta and 13 Jbeta. Using its own MiXCR run on the immunoSEQ multiplex PCR reads, TCRdb lists one record per CDR3 protein. The table records approximately 100,000 distinct CDR3 sequences, 80% to 95% of them present only once. This specimen comes from a study of CD8 T cells in Susac syndrome. Broader study findings: The relatively small number of individuals in the TCR sequencing and HLA analysis was acknowledged by the study.

Sequencing of TCR beta, carried out with a high-throughput approach, was applied to CD8+ and CD4+ T cells from the blood. It was healthy donors who served as the controls, matched for age and sex. Source material: CD4+ T cells from PBMCs. The clonotype comes from a human donor in good health. V and J are TRBV6-4 and TRBJ2-3, with D perhaps matching TRBD2 (6 bases). The CDR3 is CASSLARGDTQYF. In DNA, the CDR3 is TGTGCCAGCAGTCTAGCGAGGGGAGATACGCAGTATTTT.